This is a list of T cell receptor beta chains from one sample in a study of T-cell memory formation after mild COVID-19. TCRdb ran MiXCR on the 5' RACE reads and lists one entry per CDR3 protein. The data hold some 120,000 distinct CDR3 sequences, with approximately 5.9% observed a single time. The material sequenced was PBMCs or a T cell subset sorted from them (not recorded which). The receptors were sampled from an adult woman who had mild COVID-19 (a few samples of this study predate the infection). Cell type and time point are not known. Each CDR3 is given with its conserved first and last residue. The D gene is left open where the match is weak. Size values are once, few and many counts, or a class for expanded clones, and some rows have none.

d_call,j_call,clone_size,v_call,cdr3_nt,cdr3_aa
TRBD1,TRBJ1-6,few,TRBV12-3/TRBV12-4,TGTGCCAGCAGTCTCGAAGGGCTCGGGGACAGGGGGAATTCACCCCTCCACTTT,CASSLEGLGDRGNSPLHF
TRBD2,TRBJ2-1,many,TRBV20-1,TGCAGTGCTAGAGAAGGGCTAGCGGGAACCTACAATGAGCAGTTCTTC,CSAREGLAGTYNEQFF
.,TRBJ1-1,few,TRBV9,TGTGCCAGCAGCGTAGAACATACGAACACTGAAGCTTTCTTT,CASSVEHTNTEAFF
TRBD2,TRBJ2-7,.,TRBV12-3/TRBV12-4,TGTGCCAGCAGTCCCGGTGTTAGCGGGAGCGAGCAGTACTTC,CASSPGVSGSEQYF
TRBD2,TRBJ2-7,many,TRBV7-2,TGTGCCAGCAGCCCGCAGCACAGCGGGGGATCCTACGAGCAGTACTTC,CASSPQHSGGSYEQYF
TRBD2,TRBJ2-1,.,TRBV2,TGTGCCAGCAGTGGTAGACTAGCGAATTACAATGAGCAGTTCTTC,CASSGRLANYNEQFF
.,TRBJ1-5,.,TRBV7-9,TGTGCCAGCAGCCCGGCGGGGGGAAACAGAAATAGCAATCAGCCCCAGCATTTT,CASSPAGGNRNSNQPQHF
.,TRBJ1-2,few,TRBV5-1,TGCGCCAGCAGCCCCTACAGGGATCAGGCGGAGGGCTACACCTTC,CASSPYRDQAEGYTF
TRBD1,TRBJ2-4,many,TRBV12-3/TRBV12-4,TGTGCCAGCAGGACAGGGGGCAAAAACATTCAGTACTTC,CASRTGGKNIQYF
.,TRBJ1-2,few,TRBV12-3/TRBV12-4,TGTGCCAGCAGTTTAAGACAGAACTATGGCTACACCTTC,CASSLRQNYGYTF
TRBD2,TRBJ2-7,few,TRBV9,TGTGCCAGCAGCGTGGTAGCGGGAGGCCCTATCTACGAGCAGTACTTC,CASSVVAGGPIYEQYF
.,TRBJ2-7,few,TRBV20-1,TGCAGTGCTAGTCGACAGGTTAGCTCCTACGAGCAGTACTTC,CSASRQVSSYEQYF
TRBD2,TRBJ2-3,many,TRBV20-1,TGCAGTGCTCGCCGGACTAGCGGGGTAGGAGATACGCAGTATTTT,CSARRTSGVGDTQYF
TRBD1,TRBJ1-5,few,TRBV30,TGTGCCTGGAGTCCTGGGACAGGAGGTAATCAGCCCCAGCATTTT,CAWSPGTGGNQPQHF
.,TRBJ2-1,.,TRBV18,TGTGCCAGCTCGCAGGGGGGGCCGCACCCCGAGCCGTTCTTC,CASSQGGPHPEPFF
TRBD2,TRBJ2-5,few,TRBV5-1,TGCGCCAGCAGCTTCGGACTAGCGCAGGCAGAGACCCAGTACTTC,CASSFGLAQAETQYF
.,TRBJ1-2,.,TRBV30,TGTGCCTGGAGTGTACCCGGGGGGCCGATCTATGGCTACACCTTC,CAWSVPGGPIYGYTF
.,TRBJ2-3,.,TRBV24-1,TGTGCCACCGCCTTTTCAGATACGCAGTATTTT,CATAFSDTQYF
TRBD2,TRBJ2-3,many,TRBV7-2,TGTGCCAGCAGCTCACGAACGGGACTAGCGGGGGGCCGCACAGATACGCAGTATTTT,CASSSRTGLAGGRTDTQYF
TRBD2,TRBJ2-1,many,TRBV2,TGTGCCAGCAACGAGGGACTAGCGGGTCTAAACAATGAGCAGTTCTTC,CASNEGLAGLNNEQFF
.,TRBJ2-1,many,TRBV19,TGTGCCAGTAGTATAGACCCACTAGGGTATGAGCAGTTCTTC,CASSIDPLGYEQFF
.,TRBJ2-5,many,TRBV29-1,TGCAGCGTTGGGGGACGTTTACAAGAGACCCAGTACTTC,CSVGGRLQETQYF
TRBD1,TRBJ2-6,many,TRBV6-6,TGTGCCAGCAGAGAAGCTCGGGACAGGGGGCTCTCCGGGGCCAACGTCCTGACTTTC,CASREARDRGLSGANVLTF
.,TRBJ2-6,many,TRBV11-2,TGTGCCAGCAGCTTACAGGGGACTGGGGCCAACGTCCTGACTTTC,CASSLQGTGANVLTF
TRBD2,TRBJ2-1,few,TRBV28,TGTGCCAGCACCAAACTAGCGGAGGGTTACAATGAGCAGTTCTTC,CASTKLAEGYNEQFF
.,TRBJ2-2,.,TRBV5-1,TGCGCCAGCAGCTTGTGGGGGCCGGGCACCGGGGAGCTGTTTTTT,CASSLWGPGTGELFF
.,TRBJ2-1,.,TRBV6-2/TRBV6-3,TGTGCCAGCGGGGCCGAGCAGTTCTTC,CASGAEQFF
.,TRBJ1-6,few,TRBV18,TGTGCCAGCGCGAATCGGGAACGAAATTCACCCCTCCACTTT,CASANRERNSPLHF
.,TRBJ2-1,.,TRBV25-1,TGTGCCAGCAGCGACCCACGGAGCTCCCCTTTCATTAACAATGAGCAGTTCTTC,CASSDPRSSPFINNEQFF
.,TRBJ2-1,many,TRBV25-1,TGTGCCAGCAGTGTGGGGACAAGCTTCAATGAGCAGTTCTTC,CASSVGTSFNEQFF
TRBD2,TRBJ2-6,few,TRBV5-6,TGTGCCAGCAGCCTTCTAGCGGGTGGGGCCAACGTCCTGACTTTC,CASSLLAGGANVLTF
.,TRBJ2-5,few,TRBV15,TGTGCCACCAGCATCGGGCAGGGAAGACAAGAGACCCAGTACTTC,CATSIGQGRQETQYF
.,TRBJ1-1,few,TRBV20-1,TGCAGTGCTAGAGATGGGGTCGAAGCTTTCTTT,CSARDGVEAFF
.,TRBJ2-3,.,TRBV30,TGTGCCTGGAGAAGAAGGCGGGCCGGGGAATGGAATACGCAGTATTTT,CAWRRRRAGEWNTQYF
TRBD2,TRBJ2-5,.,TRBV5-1,TGCGCCAGCGGAGCGGGGGGTGAGGAGACCCAGTACTTC,CASGAGGEETQYF
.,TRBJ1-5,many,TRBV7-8,TGTGCCAGCAGCTTAGCTCGGACAGCCTATCAGCCCCAGCATTTT,CASSLARTAYQPQHF
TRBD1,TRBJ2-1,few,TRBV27,TGTGCCAGCCGCCGCGGGACAGGGGCGTTCAATGAGCAGTTCTTC,CASRRGTGAFNEQFF
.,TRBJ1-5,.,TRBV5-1,TGCGCCAGCAGTAGGTTGTCAGGGTCGGATCAGCCCCAGCATTTT,CASSRLSGSDQPQHF
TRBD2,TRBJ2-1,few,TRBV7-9,TGTGCCAGCAGCTTAACTAGCGGGTACCACAATGAGCAGTTCTTC,CASSLTSGYHNEQFF
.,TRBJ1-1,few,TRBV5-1,TGCGCCAGCAGCTTTCAGGGAGAGACTGAAGCTTTCTTT,CASSFQGETEAFF
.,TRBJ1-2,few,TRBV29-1,TGCAGCGTTGATTCGAGCGGGGTTCGGGACTATGGCTACACCTTC,CSVDSSGVRDYGYTF
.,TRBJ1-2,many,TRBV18,TGTGCCAGCTCACCAGTGAGTTTCCCCCAGGAGTATGGCTACACCTTC,CASSPVSFPQEYGYTF
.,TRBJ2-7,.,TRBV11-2,TGTGCCAGCAGCTTAGGCTCGACTAGTTACTACGAGCAGTACTTC,CASSLGSTSYYEQYF
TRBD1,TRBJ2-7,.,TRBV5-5,TGTGCCAGCAGCACGAAAACCGGGACAGGGGGCTACGAGCAGTACTTC,CASSTKTGTGGYEQYF
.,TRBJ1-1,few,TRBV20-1,TGCAGTGCTAGAGACGGGAGGACCGAAGCTTTCTTT,CSARDGRTEAFF
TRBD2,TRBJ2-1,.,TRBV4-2,TGTGCCAGCAGCCAAGATGCGACTAGCGGGAGAGGTGAGCAGTTCTTC,CASSQDATSGRGEQFF
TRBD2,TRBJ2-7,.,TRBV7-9,TGTGCGTTTGCCTTTGCGGGGGAAGGCTCCTACGAGCAGTACTTC,CAFAFAGEGSYEQYF
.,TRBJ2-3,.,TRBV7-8,TGTGCCAGCAGGGGGGCTCTGAGCACAGATACGCAGTATTTT,CASRGALSTDTQYF
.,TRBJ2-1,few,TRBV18,TGTGCCAGCTCCCCAACTAATTACAGGGGAGGCCACCACAATGAGCAGTTCTTC,CASSPTNYRGGHHNEQFF
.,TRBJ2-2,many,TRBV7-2,TGTGCCAGCAGTGTCCAACGGACTACCGGGGAGCTGTTTTTT,CASSVQRTTGELFF
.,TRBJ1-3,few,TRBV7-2,TGTGCCAGCAGCTCCCGACAGTTCTCTGGAAACACCATATATTTT,CASSSRQFSGNTIYF
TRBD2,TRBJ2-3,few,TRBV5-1,TGCGCCAGCAGCTTCACTAGCGGGGGGGCCACAGATACGCAGTATTTT,CASSFTSGGATDTQYF
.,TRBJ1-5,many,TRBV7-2,TGTGCCAGCAGTTCGGTTTGGGATCAGCCCCAGCATTTT,CASSSVWDQPQHF
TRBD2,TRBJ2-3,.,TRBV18,TGTGCCAGCTCACGACTAGCGGGGCCCACAGATACGCAGTATTTT,CASSRLAGPTDTQYF
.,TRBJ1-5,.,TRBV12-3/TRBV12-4,TGTGCCAGCAGTCCCCTTGCGGCGGGGGCGGGCAATCAGCCCCAGCATTTT,CASSPLAAGAGNQPQHF
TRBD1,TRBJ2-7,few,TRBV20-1,TGCAGTGCCGATAGAATAGGGACAGGTTTAATCCACGAGCAGTACTTC,CSADRIGTGLIHEQYF
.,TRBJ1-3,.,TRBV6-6,TGTGCCAGCAGTCACGGGGGGGAAGGTGGAAACACCATATATTTT,CASSHGGEGGNTIYF
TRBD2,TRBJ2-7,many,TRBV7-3,TGTGCCAGCAGCTTAAGGCGGGGGGGCGCCTACGAGCAGTACTTC,CASSLRRGGAYEQYF
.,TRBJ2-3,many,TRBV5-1,TGCGCCAGCAGCTTGTGGGGGGAGTCGGCAGATACGCAGTATTTT,CASSLWGESADTQYF
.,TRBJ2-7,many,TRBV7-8,TGTGCCAGCAGCTTAGTCAGGGAGAATTACGAGCAGTACTTC,CASSLVRENYEQYF